What follows describes a single T cell receptor (beta chain). In building TCR beta libraries, iRepertoire HTBI primers were used together with Arm-PCR of CDR3 regions. In TCRdb, the multiplex PCR reads were re-called with MiXCR into one record per CDR3 protein. The repertoire has under 800,000 distinct CDR3 sequences, approximately 15% of them found once; the top ten carry roughly 18%. This record belongs to a study of regulatory T cells in long-lasting Graves disease. Time point defined: newly diagnosed GD, antithyroid drugs for less than 3 months. The TCR library used RNA extracted from PBMCs. The germline gives CDR1 KGHDR, CDR2 SFDVKD. CDR3 length equals 11 residues. V lost 9 bases and J lost 4, with 8 bases in between. In addition, the sample was reused for a study of T cells in Graves' hyperthyroidism and ophthalmopathy. Per that paper: Ophthalmopathy prediction by the model preceded onset by a median approximately 6.1 months.

Sequencing was performed on peripheral blood mononuclear cells (PBMCs), taken at new diagnosis, from a patient treated with antithyroid drugs. The receptor was isolated from a woman in her twenties or thirties with Graves disease. V gene TRBV24-1 combines with J gene TRBJ2-5, with D unclear. The CDR3 DNA reads TGTGCCACCCGGTTCGGAGAGACCCAGTACTTC. It translates to CATRFGETQYF.